Listed below are T cell receptor beta chains from one sample, sequenced in a study of response to subunit inactivated influenza vaccine. TCRdb independently ran MiXCR on the RT-PCR reads; one entry per CDR3 protein. The sample holds 550,000 to 600,000 distinct CDR3 sequences, 10% to 15% seen once. Sequenced here: PBMCs from blood, sampled on the day of vaccination. The receptor set was obtained from a man in his fifties who received an inactivated influenza vaccine. Each CDR3 is given with its conserved first and last residue. The D gene is left open where the match is weak. Clone size is shown for a subset of rows, as once, few, many or a class of expanded clone.

>TRBV4-3|TRBJ2-1|NA|NA
CASSQNLALNEQFF
TGCGCCAGCAGCCAAAACCTGGCCCTCAATGAGCAGTTCTTC
>TRBV7-2|TRBJ2-3|few|TRBD2
CASSLAGTRARGTDTQYF
TGTGCCAGCAGCTTAGCCGGGACTAGGGCGAGGGGCACAGATACGCAGTATTTT
>TRBV4-3|TRBJ1-1|few|NA
CASSRATGTEAFF
TGCGCCAGCAGCCGAGCGACCGGGACTGAAGCTTTCTTT
>TRBV20-1|TRBJ1-6|NA|TRBD1
CSARGTDSSPLHF
TGCAGTGCTAGGGGGACAGATAGTTCACCCCTCCACTTT
>TRBV4-2|TRBJ2-2|few|NA
CASSQVQFNTGELFF
TGTGCCAGCAGCCAAGTTCAATTTAACACCGGGGAGCTGTTTTTT
>TRBV29-1|TRBJ1-1|NA|NA
CSVAVTMNTEAFF
TGCAGCGTTGCTGTAACCATGAACACTGAAGCTTTCTTT
>TRBV9|TRBJ1-6|many|TRBD1
CASSVGQGNSPLHF
TGTGCCAGCAGCGTGGGACAGGGGAATTCACCCCTCCACTTT
>TRBV29-1|TRBJ2-7|many|TRBD1
CSVSPDRGYEQYF
TGCAGCGTTTCGCCGGACAGGGGCTACGAGCAGTACTTC
>TRBV12-3/TRBV12-4|TRBJ2-1|many|NA
CASRGADGIYNEQFF
TGTGCCAGCAGGGGGGCAGACGGTATCTACAATGAGCAGTTCTTC
>TRBV20-1|TRBJ2-1|NA|NA
CTLGQGRNEQFF
TGCACCCTGGGGCAGGGGCGGAATGAGCAGTTCTTC
>TRBV5-1|TRBJ2-7|NA|NA
CASSSEWTHMGEQYF
TGCGCCAGCAGCTCCGAATGGACCCACATGGGAGAGCAGTACTTC
>TRBV20-1|TRBJ2-1|NA|NA
CSARRECEQFF
TGCAGTGCTAGAAGGGAGTGTGAGCAGTTCTTC
>TRBV7-9|TRBJ1-6|NA|TRBD1
CASSKNRGGSPLHF
TGTGCCAGCAGCAAGAACAGGGGGGGATCACCCCTCCACTTT
>TRBV6-2/TRBV6-3|TRBJ2-4|NA|NA
CASSDPQGGADIQYF
TGTGCCAGCAGTGACCCTCAGGGAGGTGCGGACATTCAGTACTTC
>TRBV2|TRBJ1-6|few|NA
CASAPSGITNSPLHF
TGTGCCAGCGCGCCAAGTGGTATCACTAATTCACCCCTCCACTTT
>TRBV2|TRBJ2-3|many|NA
CASSDRLLPGGTDTQYF
TGTGCCAGCAGTGACCGCCTTCTGCCGGGGGGCACAGATACGCAGTATTTT
>TRBV7-9|TRBJ1-2|few|NA
CASSLIDLGYTF
TGTGCCAGCAGCTTAATCGATCTCGGCTACACCTTC
>TRBV28|TRBJ2-3|few|TRBD1
CASSPRTGYTDTQYF
TGTGCCAGCAGCCCTAGGACAGGGTATACAGATACGCAGTATTTT
>TRBV7-2|TRBJ2-7|NA|TRBD2
CASSRVGLAGAYYEQYF
TGTGCCAGCAGCCGAGTCGGACTAGCGGGAGCCTACTACGAGCAGTACTTC
>TRBV6-2/TRBV6-3|TRBJ2-1|few|TRBD2
CASRPPGTSGYNEQFF
TGTGCCAGCAGGCCCCCCGGGACTAGCGGATACAATGAGCAGTTCTTC
>TRBV28|TRBJ2-3|NA|NA
CASSPRIPSTDTQYF
TGTGCCAGCTCCCCCCGGATACCTAGCACAGATACGCAGTATTTT
>TRBV7-2|TRBJ2-5|NA|TRBD2
CASSLRGRGGFQETQYF
TGTGCCAGCAGCTTAAGAGGTCGGGGGGGTTTCCAAGAGACCCAGTACTTC
>TRBV4-1|TRBJ2-1|NA|NA
CASSPRDVENEQFF
TGCGCCAGCAGCCCACGGGACGTCGAAAATGAGCAGTTCTTC
>TRBV6-1|TRBJ2-1|many|TRBD1
CASTGWDRGNEQFF
TGTGCCAGTACGGGTTGGGACAGGGGTAATGAGCAGTTCTTC
>TRBV3-1|TRBJ1-1|few|NA
CASSGGGREAFF
TGTGCCAGCAGCGGTGGGGGACGGGAAGCTTTCTTT
>TRBV29-1|TRBJ2-1|NA|NA
CSVDTPGNEQFF
TGCAGCGTTGACACACCGGGCAATGAGCAGTTCTTC
>TRBV6-2/TRBV6-3|TRBJ1-5|NA|TRBD1
CASSTDRGRNQPQHF
TGTGCCAGCAGCACGGACAGGGGTCGGAATCAGCCCCAGCATTTT
>TRBV14|TRBJ1-1|NA|NA
CASSIGPPYTEAFF
TGTGCCAGCAGCATAGGTCCCCCCTACACTGAAGCTTTCTTT
>TRBV20-1|TRBJ2-4|many|NA
CSTLGLAKNIQYF
TGCAGTACACTGGGCCTAGCCAAAAACATTCAGTACTTC
>TRBV18|TRBJ2-2|many|TRBD2
CASSPPSGNTGELFF
TGCGCCAGCAGCCCGCCTAGCGGGAACACCGGGGAGCTGTTTTTT
>TRBV30|TRBJ2-1|few|NA
CAWTLGLASHYNEQFF
TGTGCCTGGACCCTAGGGCTGGCGAGCCACTACAATGAGCAGTTCTTC
>TRBV7-2|TRBJ2-4|NA|TRBD2
CASSPGLAENIQYF
TGTGCCAGCAGCCCGGGACTAGCAGAAAACATTCAGTACTTC
>TRBV29-1|TRBJ2-3|NA|NA
CSSGDRTGWTQYF
TGCAGCTCGGGAGACCGGACGGGGTGGACGCAGTATTTT
>TRBV7-9|TRBJ2-5|few|TRBD1
CASSLLQGETQYF
TGTGCCAGCAGCTTGCTACAGGGGGAGACCCAGTACTTC
>TRBV5-1|TRBJ2-7|NA|NA
CASRSSLSTHEQYF
TGCGCCAGCAGGAGTAGTCTTAGCACCCACGAGCAGTACTTC
>TRBV5-1|TRBJ1-2|NA|NA
CASSIGGSAGYTF
TGCGCCAGCAGCATTGGGGGATCTGCTGGCTACACCTTC
>TRBV10-3|TRBJ2-1|many|TRBD1
CAIRGQGAGNEQFF
TGTGCCATCAGGGGACAGGGGGCTGGAAATGAGCAGTTCTTC
>TRBV5-5|TRBJ2-1|NA|NA
CASSWDVQTYNEQFF
TGTGCCAGCAGCTGGGACGTCCAGACCTACAATGAGCAGTTCTTC
>TRBV4-2|TRBJ2-1|many|NA
CASSHGDEQFF
TGTGCCAGCAGCCACGGGGATGAGCAGTTCTTC
>TRBV12-3/TRBV12-4|TRBJ2-5|many|NA
CASSLVRDKRETQYF
TGTGCCAGCAGTTTAGTTAGAGACAAACGAGAGACCCAGTACTTC
>TRBV6-5|TRBJ1-5|few|NA
CASSYLGNQPQHF
TGTGCCAGCAGTTACCTGGGGAATCAGCCCCAGCATTTT
>TRBV12-3/TRBV12-4|TRBJ2-7|few|NA
CASSYWDSKYEQYF
TGTGCCAGCAGTTACTGGGACTCCAAGTACGAGCAGTACTTC
>TRBV4-1|TRBJ1-5|few|NA
CASSQEVTKNQPQHF
TGCGCCAGCAGCCAAGAAGTGACGAAAAATCAGCCCCAGCATTTT
>TRBV5-1|TRBJ2-3|NA|NA
CASSAPVSDTQYF
TGCGCCAGCAGCGCCCCGGTCTCAGATACGCAGTATTTT
>TRBV7-9|TRBJ2-1|few|TRBD2
CASSTTSGRFRNEQFF
TGTGCCAGCAGCACAACTAGCGGGAGGTTTAGAAATGAGCAGTTCTTC